This T cell receptor beta chain comes out of a study of CD8+ T cells in alopecia areata. Study-wide context: Affected scalp percentage determined the severity score of treated patients.

Trimming pared 0 bases from V and 2 bases from J, leaving 8 bases between. Germline V gene data show CDR1 as LNHNV and CDR2 as YYDKDF (reference sequence). There are 14 residues in the CDR3. cDNA prepared by RNA extraction and subsequent reverse transcription served as the template for sequencing. Method: immunoSEQ multiplex PCR; TCRdb's copy keeps in-frame clones and lacks some. The sample contains more than 200,000 clones, 40% to 55% of which appear only once. Notes on this clone: The target antigen is unknown.

Study-level points and caveats: Tofacitinib significantly brought down scalp clonality and expanded CD8+ clones among top 100. In lesional scalp, particularly from alopecia totalis/universalis, clonality was higher than in normal scalp.

Treatment described: oral pan-JAK inhibitor, 5-10 mg twice daily. This chain joins TRBV15 and TRBJ2-7, with D perhaps assigned TRBD1 or TRBD2 (5 bases each). The receptor's source is a human donor with alopecia areata. The sequencing used CD4+ T cells sorted from blood, collected at approximately week 37, from a patient treated with tofacitinib. CDR3 coding DNA: TGTGCCACCAGCAGAGATCGGGGACCCTACGAGCAGTACTTC. Protein sequence: CATSRDRGPYEQYF.